This T cell receptor beta chain came from a study of vaccination and CD4 T cells after COVID-19. Study-wide findings and caveats: Within the convalescent patients, spike mono-reactivity was found in 304 of 307 vaccine-specific clones.

The Oncomine TCR Beta short-read assay sequenced DNA from cultured CD4+ T cells. Using its own MiXCR run on the PCR reads, TCRdb lists one record per CDR3 protein. The table records around 18,000 distinct CDR3 sequences, about 50% of them present only once. CDR1 SGHTA and CDR2 FQGNSA come from the germline V gene. This CDR3 is 15 amino acids long. J lost 2 bases, V lost 7 bases, and 3 bases had no gene match. Points on this clonotype: What it recognizes is unknown.

Treatment denoted: roughly ten-day PBMC culture with coronavirus spike peptide pools or control peptides (ViraFEST assay). The material sequenced was CD4+ T cells from blood, cultured in vitro, taken before SARS-CoV-2 vaccination. The receptor was derived from a human donor who had recovered from COVID-19. The genes are TRBV7-2 and TRBJ2-5, with 14 bases lining up with TRBD2. The CDR3 DNA sequence: TGTGCCAGCATTCGACTAGCGGGAGGGCAAGAGACCCAGTACTTC. As protein: CASIRLAGGQETQYF.